Below, 9 T cell receptor beta chains from the same sample are listed, as sequenced in a study of shared clonotypes between healthy human individuals. Assay used: immunoSEQ multiplex PCR; TCRdb lists only in-frame clones, some missing. The sample includes roughly 500,000 clones, more than 65% of them seen just once. Sequencing was carried out using PBMCs. The source is a middle-aged woman in good health. Some clones in this sample may be carry-over from other donors' samples.

The chain recombines TRBV6-1 with TRBJ2-3, with D possibly being TRBD2 (6 bases). This CDR3 contains 12 residues. With 6 bases removed from V and 10 bases from J, the gap between germline ends came to 14 bases. Germline V gene sequence: CDR1 MNHNS, CDR2 SASEGT. The CDR3 sequence: CASRETSWAQYF. The CDR3 DNA follows: TGTGCCAGCAGGGAGACTAGTTGGGCGCAGTATTTT.

This clone has a handful of counts. The chain links TRBV28 to TRBJ2-7; 13 bases are a match to TRBD2. Germline CDR1 reads MDHEN; CDR2 reads SYDVKM. The CDR3 covers 16 residues. The ends lost 6 bases at V and 0 bases at J; junction bases unmatched: 5. The CDR3 spells CASRLAGGPSSYEQYF. CDR3 bases: TGTGCCAGCAGACTAGCGGGAGGGCCCAGCTCCTACGAGCAGTACTTC.

The chain has TRBV5-1 and TRBJ1-1; 11 nucleotides agree with TRBD1. Germline values: CDR1 SGHRS, CDR2 YFSETQ. The CDR3 runs to 15 residues. V was clipped by 0 bases and J by 4 bases; unmatched bases: 2. The CDR3 is CASSLVGTGGTEAFF. The CDR3 DNA is TGCGCCAGCAGCTTGGTCGGGACAGGGGGCACTGAAGCTTTCTTT.

J is TRBJ1-1 and V is TRBV10-3, with a tentative D call TRBD1 (5 bases). V was clipped by 10 bases and J by 3 bases, with 12 bases between them. The CDR3 runs to 12 residues. Germline CDR1 and CDR2: ENHRY and SYGVKD. DNA for the CDR3: TGTGCCACAGGGACGGTCGACACTGAAGCTTTCTTT. Its protein is CATGTVDTEAFF.

The J gene is TRBJ1-3, the V gene TRBV7-2, with 8 nucleotides matching TRBD1. The CDR3 consists of 16 residues. The J segment lost 3 bases and the V segment lost 6 bases, leaving 10 bases of the junction unmatched. The germline gives CDR1 SGHTA, CDR2 FQGNSA. Here the CDR3 DNA reads TGTGCCAGCAGGATCAGCAGGGGGCCCGTTGGAAACACCATATATTTT. Its translation is CASRISRGPVGNTIYF.

This clone was observed many times. At the DNA level, this CDR3 is encoded by other sequences in the same sample as well. V usage is TRBV7-9 and J usage is TRBJ2-3; a possible D gene is TRBD2 (6 bases). The V and J ends lost 5 bases and 4 bases respectively, with 16 bases between them. Germline-derived CDR1 and CDR2 are SEHNR and FQNEAQ (reference sequence). The CDR3 is 15 residues long. This CDR3 is CASSTGLIRADTQYF. The CDR3 nucleotides read TGTGCCAGCAGCACAGGACTAATCCGGGCAGATACGCAGTATTTT.

This clone has just one count. The V and J genes are TRBV18 and TRBJ2-1; TRBD1 matches at 10 bases. The germline V gene encodes CDR1 KGHSH and CDR2 LQKENI. J lost 7 bases, V lost 2 bases, and 5 bases had no gene match. The CDR3 extends over 15 amino acids. CDR3 nucleotides: TGTGCCAGCTCACCAGCGGGACAGGGGAGTAATGAGCAGTTCTTC. Its protein is CASSPAGQGSNEQFF.

The chain carries TRBV5-1 and TRBJ2-7; tentatively, D is TRBD1 or TRBD2 (5 bases each). This CDR3 has 13 residues. Deletions cut 5 bases from V and 6 bases from J, with 15 bases between. In germline, CDR1 is SGHRS, CDR2 YFSETQ. CDR3 loop: CASRMSGPGEQYF. CDR3 bases: TGCGCCAGCAGGATGTCGGGGCCCGGCGAGCAGTACTTC.

This clone occurred once. This chain connects TRBV5-1 to TRBJ2-1, with D perhaps assigned TRBD1 or TRBD2 (5 bases each). Germline V lookup: CDR1 SGHRS, CDR2 YFSETQ. This CDR3 is 14 amino acids long. V lost 5 bases and J 9 bases, leaving 18 bases between the germline ends. The CDR3 loop reads CASRGSGARGEQFF. CDR3 DNA sequence: TGCGCCAGCAGGGGGAGTGGGGCCCGGGGTGAGCAGTTCTTC.